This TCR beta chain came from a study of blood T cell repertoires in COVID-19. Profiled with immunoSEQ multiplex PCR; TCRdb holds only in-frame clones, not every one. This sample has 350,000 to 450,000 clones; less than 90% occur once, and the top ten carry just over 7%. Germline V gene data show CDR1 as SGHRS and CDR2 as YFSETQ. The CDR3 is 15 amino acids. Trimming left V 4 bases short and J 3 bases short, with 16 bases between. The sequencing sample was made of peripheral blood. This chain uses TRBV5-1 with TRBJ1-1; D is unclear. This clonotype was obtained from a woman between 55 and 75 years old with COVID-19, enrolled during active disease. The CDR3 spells CASSLVRPQDTEAFF. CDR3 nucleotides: TGCGCCAGCAGCCTGGTCAGGCCTCAGGACACTGAAGCTTTCTTT.